Below, 16 T cell receptor beta chains from the same sample are listed, as sequenced in a study of OX40 agonist ivuxolimab in advanced cancers. The repertoire was sequenced with immunoSEQ multiplex PCR; TCRdb's copy has only in-frame clones and lacks some. The repertoire holds 70,000 to 90,000 clones, with roughly 90% as singletons. The starting material was CD4+ or CD8+ T cells sorted from blood, obtained in a trial of the OX40 agonist ivuxolimab. These receptors came from an adult with an advanced solid tumor such as melanoma, head and neck, liver or kidney cancer.

This chain connects TRBV2 to TRBJ1-1, with D perhaps matching TRBD1 (6 bases). V was cut by 9 bases and J by 1 base, with 12 bases left in between. The CDR3 contains 13 residues. In germline, CDR1 is SNHLY, CDR2 FYNNEI. CDR3 nucleotides: TGTGCCAGTAGGGGGGCGCCGAACACTGAAGCTTTCTTT. It yields the protein CASRGAPNTEAFF.

This chain connects TRBV7-9 to TRBJ2-7; D gene ambiguous. Germline V gives CDR1 SEHNR, CDR2 FQNEAQ (reference sequence). The CDR3 is 14 residues long. V was shortened by 0 bases and J by 3 bases, with 9 bases between the two germline ends. The CDR3 loop is CASSLATPHYEQYF. As DNA, the CDR3 is TGTGCCAGCAGCTTAGCCACCCCCCACTACGAGCAGTACTTC.

The chain recombines TRBV5-1 with TRBJ2-2; D not certain. Germline CDR1 and CDR2: SGHRS and YFSETQ. CDR3 length equals 14 residues. Trimming took 5 bases from V and 3 from J, leaving 11 bases between them. CDR3 DNA: TGCGCCAGCAGACAACAAAGTGACACCGGGGAGCTGTTTTTT. Translation: CASRQQSDTGELFF.

The chain couples TRBV7-6 to TRBJ2-1, with 8 bases lining up with TRBD2. The CDR3 is made up of 15 amino acids. V shed 5 bases and J 14 bases; nucleotides not matched to a gene: 17. Germline-derived CDR1 and CDR2 are SGHVS and FNYEAQ. CDR3 DNA sequence: TGTGCCAGCAGCCTCGGCGGGACTAGATTTCCTCCCGAGTTCTTC. It encodes CASSLGGTRFPPEFF.

The table lists this clone with a few counts. J is TRBJ1-6 and V is TRBV21-1; TRBD1, as called in the table, went unchecked against the DNA. TRBV21-1 is tagged as a pseudogene. The CDR3 length is 15 residues. CDR3: CASSIGTGFNSPLHF. The CDR3 region has the DNA TGTGCCAGCAGCATCGGGACAGGGTTCAATTCACCCCTCCACTTT.

The V call is TRBV9, the J call TRBJ2-6, with 7 bases matching TRBD2. The CDR3 loop spans 16 amino acids. After removal of 3 bases from V and 1 base from J, the junction contained 4 bases not matched to a gene. The germline CDR1 and CDR2 sequences are SGDLS and YYNGEE. CDR3 in DNA: TGTGCCAGCAGCGGCGGGGAGGGGTCTGGGGCCAACGTCCTGACTTTC. Its translation: CASSGGEGSGANVLTF.

The V call is TRBV30, the J call TRBJ2-7; no clear D. V was clipped by 5 bases and J by 5 bases, with 16 bases between them. Germline values: CDR1 GTSNPN, CDR2 SVGIG (reference sequence). The CDR3 contains 13 residues. CDR3 in amino acids: CAWLWGNTNEQYF. The DNA for the CDR3 is TGTGCCTGGCTTTGGGGTAATACAAACGAGCAGTACTTC.

The V call is TRBV6-5, the J call TRBJ2-2; no definite D call. V was pared by 4 bases and J by 6 bases, with 18 bases between. The CDR3 extends over 16 amino acids. Germline CDR1 MNHEY, CDR2 SVGAGI. In DNA form, the CDR3 reads TGTGCCAGCAGTTCCATCCCCGGGCCACCCGCCGGGGAGCTGTTTTTT. Residues: CASSSIPGPPAGELFF.

CDR3 in amino acids: CASSLNTGELFF. In nucleotides, the CDR3 is TGTGCCAGCTCACTAAACACCGGGGAGCTGTTTTTT. J is TRBJ2-2 and V is TRBV18; D unclear. V was trimmed by 4 bases and J by 2 bases, leaving 2 bases between them. The CDR3 sequence is 12 residues long. The V gene's germline CDR1 is KGHSH and CDR2 LQKENI.

V usage is TRBV5-1 and J usage is TRBJ2-3; D ambiguous. The V end lost 3 bases, the J end lost 2 bases, and 4 bases lay between the germline ends. Germline V gene lookup returns CDR1 SGHRS and CDR2 YFSETQ. The CDR3 runs to 12 residues. CDR3: CASSSDTDTQYF. The CDR3 DNA sequence: TGCGCCAGCAGCTCAGACACAGATACGCAGTATTTT.

V usage is TRBV5-1 and J usage is TRBJ1-5; TRBD1 is a possible D gene (6 bases). Germline CDR1 SGHRS, CDR2 YFSETQ. The CDR3 contains 14 residues. Between the trimmed V and J ends, which lost 5 bases and 0 bases, there was a span of 9 bases. DNA for the CDR3: TGCGCCAGCAGTATGGACAGTAGCAATCAGCCCCAGCATTTT. Protein product: CASSMDSSNQPQHF.

This clone was detected only once. The chain joins TRBV29-1 to TRBJ1-2, with TRBD1 matching over 8 bases. Germline trimming cut 3 bases from V and 8 bases from J; bases unmatched to any gene: 23. CDR1 SQVTM and CDR2 ANQGSEA come from the germline V gene. This CDR3 is 18 amino acids long. The DNA for the CDR3 is TGCAGCGTTGAGATAGGGAGTGGGACCGGGACAGGTAACGAAGGCTACACCTTC. Translation gives CSVEIGSGTGTGNEGYTF.

As DNA, the CDR3 is TGTGCCAGCAGCTCTCCGACCGGGACTAGCGGTTCGGAGACCCAGTACTTC. This translates into CASSSPTGTSGSETQYF. The chain has TRBV11-3 and TRBJ2-5; 11 positions agree with TRBD2. The CDR3 has 17 residues. Germline-derived CDR1 and CDR2 are SGHNT and YENEEA. The ends lost 4 bases at V and 5 bases at J; junction bases unmatched: 12.

This chain joins TRBV28 and TRBJ1-2; D call uncertain. Germline-derived CDR1 and CDR2 are MDHEN and SYDVKM. The CDR3 extends over 14 amino acids. V lost 4 bases to trimming and J lost 8 bases, with 17 bases between them. The CDR3 DNA sequence: TGTGCCAGCAGTTCCCTCGATGGGAGCGGGGGCTACACCTTC. Translated: CASSSLDGSGGYTF.

The V call is TRBV5-4, the J call TRBJ2-2, with 7 bases that match TRBD1. CDR3 length: 15 residues. The germline gives CDR1 SGHNT, CDR2 YYREEE (reference sequence). J was trimmed by 7 bases and V by 5 bases; bases with no gene match: 11. CDR3 nucleotide sequence: TGTGCCAGCAGTCTTCTTGACAGGGATAGCGGGGAGCTGTTTTTT. Amino acids: CASSLLDRDSGELFF.

The rearrangement links TRBV20-1 to TRBJ2-5; D gene uncertain. The CDR3 loop spans 11 amino acids. Germline loops: CDR1 DFQATT, CDR2 SNEGSKA (reference sequence). V was shortened by 6 bases and J by 5 bases, with 10 bases between the two germline ends. The CDR3 region has the DNA TGCAGTGCCTATCTGGGGGAGACCCAGTACTTC. Encoded protein: CSAYLGETQYF.